This TCR beta chain was identified in a study of blood T cell repertoires in COVID-19. In the study overall: COVID-19 samples from acute and convalescent phases originated in the United States, Italy and Spain. Sample material is recorded as cDNA or gDNA derived from T cells, B-cell-depleted T cells, or PBMCs.

Study processing details: How many nucleated cells were present was estimated from reference gene primer amplification. Produced via immunoSEQ multiplex PCR; TCRdb's table is partial and in-frame only. That table is the source of V, J and clone size, and D and trimming were worked out from the DNA. The sample yields over 45,000 clones, around 85% seen once. The length of the CDR3 is 14 residues. The germline V and J ends were trimmed by 5 bases and 7 bases, with 14 bases remaining between them. Germline CDR1 is MNHEY and CDR2 is SVGAGI. This chain joins TRBV6-5 and TRBJ1-4, with a weak D call TRBD1 (6 bases). This receptor was identified in a man aged 65 to 85 with active COVID-19. Material for sequencing was peripheral blood. This CDR3 reads CASSPGGGTEKLFF. In DNA form, the CDR3 reads TGTGCCAGCAGTCCGGGGGGGGGCACTGAAAAACTGTTTTTT.